This T cell receptor beta chain was documented in a study of shared clonotypes between healthy human individuals. Details on this clone: Its target is unknown. One junction end does not reproduce the germline sequence, and a read error may be involved.

Per the authors' pipeline: Filtering was not the same, since immunoSEQ gave junction-only sequences without quality scores. Measured with immunoSEQ multiplex PCR; TCRdb has only the in-frame clones, and not every one. V and J calls and clone size are copied from that table; D and trimming were computed from the DNA. The sample has about 980,000 clones; roughly 72% are singletons. Study-level results: Rarefaction curves obtained for sorted subsets showed sequencing incomplete despite large depth. Sharing across a handful of donors was seen in around 5.1% of naive CD4 clonotypes.

The TCR originated in a young man in good health. Material for sequencing was memory CD4+ T cells sorted from blood. The subset: CD45RA-negative fraction.

The CDR3 protein is CASHGGRGTF. CDR3 nucleotide sequence: TGTGCCTCCCACGGAGGACGCGGAACTTTC. The chain is built from TRBV30 and TRBJ1-2; D remains unclear. CDR1 and CDR2 (germline): GTSNPN, SVGIG (reference sequence). The CDR3 consists of 10 residues.